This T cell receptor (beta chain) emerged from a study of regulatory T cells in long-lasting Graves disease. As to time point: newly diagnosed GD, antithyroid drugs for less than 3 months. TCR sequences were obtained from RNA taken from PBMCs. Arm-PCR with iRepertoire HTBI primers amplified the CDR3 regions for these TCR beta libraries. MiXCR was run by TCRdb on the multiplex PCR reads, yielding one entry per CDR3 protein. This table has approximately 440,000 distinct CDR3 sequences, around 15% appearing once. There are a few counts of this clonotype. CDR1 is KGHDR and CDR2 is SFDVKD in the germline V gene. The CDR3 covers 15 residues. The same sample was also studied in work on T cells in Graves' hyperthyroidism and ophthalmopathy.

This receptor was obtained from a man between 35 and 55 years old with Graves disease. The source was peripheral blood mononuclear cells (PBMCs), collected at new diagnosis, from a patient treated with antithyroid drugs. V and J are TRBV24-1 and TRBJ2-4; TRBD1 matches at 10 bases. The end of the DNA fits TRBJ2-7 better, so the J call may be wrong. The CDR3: CATSDPGTGAYEQYF. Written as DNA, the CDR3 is TGTGCCACCAGTGACCCCGGGACAGGGGCCTACGAGCAGTACTTC.